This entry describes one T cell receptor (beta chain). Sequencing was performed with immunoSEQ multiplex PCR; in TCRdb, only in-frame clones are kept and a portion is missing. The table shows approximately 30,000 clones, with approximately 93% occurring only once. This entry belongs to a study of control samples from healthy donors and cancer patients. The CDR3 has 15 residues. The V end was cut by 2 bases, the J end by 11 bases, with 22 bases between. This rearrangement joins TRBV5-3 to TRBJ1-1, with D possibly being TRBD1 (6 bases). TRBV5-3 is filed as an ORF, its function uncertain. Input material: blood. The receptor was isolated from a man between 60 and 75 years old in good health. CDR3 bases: TGTGCCAGAAGCTTCGAGGTGCCGGGTGGGGGCTTGGCTTTCTTT. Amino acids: CARSFEVPGGGLAFF.